This T cell receptor beta chain was sequenced in a study of human T cells and chemical hapten exposure. On the study more broadly: The use of 2% DPC on approximately 2 cm by approximately 2 cm of upper inner arm skin constituted sensitization.

MiXCR, applied by TCRdb to the RACE reads, yields one record per CDR3 protein. This table has tens of thousands of distinct CDR3 sequences, about 6.7% appearing once. Trimming pared 6 bases from V and 3 bases from J, leaving 17 bases between. The CDR3 totals 15 residues. As to time point: pre-sensitization, week 0. This sample's treatment: therapeutic diphenylcyclopropenone sensitization with weekly scalp DPC. Blood sampling occurred before each patch-test application. Broader study findings: Expanded TCRs were compared with controls, and the expanded TCRs formed significantly more large CDR3 similarity clusters.

This clonotype has a count of ten or more. Its antigen is undetermined. Here the sequenced sample was whole blood, taken in connection with sensitization to the hapten diphenylcyclopropenone (DPC). The clonotype originates from a woman aged 25-40 years with alopecia areata. Some clones in this sample may be carry-over from other donors' samples. The J gene is TRBJ1-2, the V gene TRBV12-3 or TRBV12-4, with D perhaps TRBD1 (5 bases). CDR3 in DNA: TGTGCCAGCAGCCGGGATCTGGAAGGGGACTATGGCTACACCTTC. It translates to CASSRDLEGDYGYTF.